Below, 26 T cell receptor beta chains from the same sample are listed, as sequenced in a study of T-cell reconstitution after alpha-beta-depleted transplantation in children. Unique molecular identifiers were used to barcode this TCRbeta library. A single record per CDR3 protein comes from TCRdb applying MiXCR to the PCR reads. The table lists about 340,000 distinct CDR3 sequences, around 15% of them singletons. The sequencing here drew on PBMCs, mostly from graft donor cells, taken 360 days after TCRalphabeta/CD19-depleted stem cell transplant. The origin of the receptors is a male patient aged 2 to 9 who had a stem cell transplant for acute lymphoblastic leukemia, so the T cells may come from the graft donor.

The CDR3 DNA reads as TGTGCCAGCAGCCGTGACAGCGGGGCCTACACCGGGGAGCTGTTTTTT. As protein: CASSRDSGAYTGELFF. The rearrangement links TRBV11-3 to TRBJ2-2; the match to TRBD2 covers 7 bases. The germline V gene encodes CDR1 SGHNT and CDR2 YENEEA. This CDR3 is 16 amino acids long. The junction had 9 bases not matched to a gene; V was cut back by 5 bases and J by 3 bases. The complete variable domain, with remaining parts taken from reference TRBV11-3 and TRBJ2-2, reads EAGVVQSPRYKIIEKKQPVAFWCNPISGHNTLYWYLQNLGQGPELLIRYENEEAVDDSQLPKDRFSAERLKGVDSTLKIQPAELGDSAVYLCASSRDSGAYTGELFFGEGSRLTVL.

This clonotype showed up just a few times. The chain recombines TRBV5-1 with TRBJ2-1; 12 bases are a match to TRBD2. CDR1 and CDR2 from the germline V gene are SGHRS and YFSETQ. J gave up 5 bases and V 3 bases, and 12 bases lay outside the gene matches. The CDR3 is made up of 18 amino acids. CDR3 region: CASSSSLASGRVHNEQFF. CDR3 DNA: TGCGCCAGCAGCTCCTCCCTGGCTAGCGGGAGGGTTCACAATGAGCAGTTCTTC.

This clonotype has a handful of counts. This chain links TRBV27 with TRBJ2-1, with 10 bases lining up with TRBD2. The CDR3 sequence is 18 residues long. The trim removed 2 bases at V and 0 bases at J, leaving 7 bases unmatched. Germline V gives CDR1 MNHEY, CDR2 SMNVEV (reference sequence). The CDR3 here is CASSLGSSGSGSYNEQFF. The CDR3 nucleotides are TGTGCCAGCAGTTTAGGGTCTAGCGGGAGCGGCTCCTACAATGAGCAGTTCTTC.

This clonotype was picked up many times. The chain recombines TRBV29-1 with TRBJ2-1; 11 nucleotides align to TRBD2. After removal of 1 base from V and 14 bases from J, the junction contained 10 bases not matched to a gene. The CDR3 has 14 amino acids. Germline V gives CDR1 SQVTM, CDR2 ANQGSEA. The CDR3 loop reads CSVEAAAGTSGEFF. The CDR3 DNA follows: TGCAGCGTTGAAGCCGCCGCTGGGACTAGCGGTGAGTTCTTC.

The rearrangement uses TRBV12-3 or TRBV12-4 and TRBJ2-7, with TRBD2 matching 12 bases. V shed 4 bases, J shed 5 bases, and the junction held 6 bases outside the gene matches. This CDR3 spans 15 amino acids. CDR3: CASSYLAGGPNEQYF. DNA for the CDR3: TGTGCCAGCAGTTATCTAGCGGGAGGGCCTAACGAGCAGTACTTC.

This clonotype was counted at least ten times. This chain joins TRBV5-1 and TRBJ1-6; TRBD1 aligns across 9 bases. Per germline, CDR1 SGHRS and CDR2 YFSETQ. V gave up 0 bases and J gave up 9 bases; unmatched junction bases: 4. The CDR3 is 15 amino acids. CDR3 in amino acids: CASSLADRGGSPLHF. DNA for the CDR3: TGCGCCAGCAGCTTGGCGGACAGGGGAGGTTCACCCCTCCACTTT.

This clonotype was found a few times. The chain has TRBV24-1 and TRBJ2-2, with D uncertain. The CDR3 covers 12 residues. Trimming took off 5 bases at V and 6 bases at J, with 6 bases between the two ends. Looked up from germline, CDR1 is KGHDR and CDR2 is SFDVKD. CDR3 coding DNA: TGTGCCACCAGTGTTTCATCCGGGGAGCTGTTTTTT. This translates into CATSVSSGELFF.

By share, this clonotype counts as medium-sized. CDR3 in DNA: TGTGCCAGCACTACTCACGCGAGGACAACCTACGAGCAGTACTTC. It is translated as CASTTHARTTYEQYF. The V and J genes are TRBV12-3 or TRBV12-4 and TRBJ2-7, with a weak D call TRBD1 (5 bases). V was clipped by 7 bases and J by 2 bases, with 18 bases between them. The CDR3 consists of 15 residues.

This clonotype appeared a few times. The rearrangement joins TRBV24-1 to TRBJ2-1, with 8 bases aligning to TRBD1. CDR3 length: 15 residues. V gave up 5 bases and J gave up 3 bases; unmatched junction bases: 5. In germline, CDR1 is KGHDR, CDR2 SFDVKD. The CDR3, as DNA: TGTGCCACCAGTGCTCGGACAGGGAGCTACAATGAGCAGTTCTTC. Translated: CATSARTGSYNEQFF.

The rearrangement joins TRBV20-1 to TRBJ2-3; D not resolved. V lost 5 bases and J 5 bases, leaving 14 bases between the germline ends. The CDR3 is made up of 13 amino acids. Germline CDR1 reads DFQATT; CDR2 reads SNEGSKA (reference sequence). The CDR3 loop is CSAAEIRRDTQYF. CDR3 nucleotide sequence: TGCAGTGCTGCAGAGATCCGGAGAGATACGCAGTATTTT.

This clonotype was seen more than once but under ten times. This rearrangement joins TRBV20-1 to TRBJ2-3; TRBD2 matches at 11 bases. The CDR3 runs to 16 residues. Germline assignment: CDR1 DFQATT and CDR2 SNEGSKA (reference sequence). V was pared by 1 base and J by 11 bases, with 14 bases of the junction left unmatched. The CDR3 DNA is TGCAGTGCTAGAGTTGGAACTAGCGGGAGTGTAGGCAGGCAGTATTTT. Amino acids: CSARVGTSGSVGRQYF.

V gene TRBV29-1 combines with J gene TRBJ2-5; TRBD1 is a possible D gene (5 bases). The germline gives CDR1 SQVTM, CDR2 ANQGSEA. Trimming took 1 base from V and 5 from J, leaving 11 bases between them. This CDR3 has 13 amino acids. The CDR3 coding sequence is TGCAGCGTTGAAGCCTCGGCAGGGGAGACCCAGTACTTC. This gives the protein CSVEASAGETQYF.

This clonotype has a handful of counts. The gene calls are TRBV11-2 and TRBJ2-5; D is possibly TRBD1 (5 bases). The V gene's germline CDR1 is SGHAT and CDR2 FQNNGV. Trimming removed 3 bases from V and 5 bases from J, with 10 bases in between. CDR3 length: 13 amino acids. The CDR3 loop is CASSLSGLETQYF. DNA of the CDR3: TGTGCCAGCAGCTTGTCAGGGCTGGAGACCCAGTACTTC.

The chain carries TRBV4-2 and TRBJ2-2; 7 bases map to TRBD2. Germline CDR1 and CDR2: LGHNA and YNFKEQ. CDR3 length equals 15 residues. V gave up 6 bases and J gave up 9 bases; unmatched junction bases: 13. CDR3 amino acids: CASSTSADWSRELFF. Here the CDR3 DNA reads TGTGCCAGCAGTACTAGCGCCGATTGGTCTCGGGAGCTGTTTTTT.

This clonotype has at least ten counts. The V and J genes are TRBV3-1 and TRBJ2-1; no clear D gene. CDR1 and CDR2 (germline): LGHDT, YNNKEL (reference sequence). The CDR3 runs to 11 residues. V lost 5 bases and J lost 5, with 4 bases in between. CDR3 protein: CASSGHNEQFF. The CDR3 DNA sequence: TGTGCCAGCAGCGGGCACAATGAGCAGTTCTTC.

CDR3 protein: CASSWSLQGMEQYF. In nucleotides, the CDR3 is TGTGCCAGCAGCTGGTCACTTCAGGGAATGGAGCAGTACTTC. J is TRBJ2-7 and V is TRBV7-2; the D gene is possibly TRBD1 (5 bases). Germline V gene sequence: CDR1 SGHTA, CDR2 FQGNSA. V was clipped by 4 bases and J by 7 bases, with 17 bases between them. The CDR3 spans 14 residues.

In its sample, this clonotype was seen many times. The chain joins TRBV7-9 to TRBJ2-5; D is possibly TRBD2 (5 bases). This CDR3 contains 13 residues. The V and J ends lost 3 bases and 5 bases respectively, with 10 bases between them. CDR1 and CDR2 (germline): SEHNR, FQNEAQ (reference sequence). CDR3 DNA: TGTGCCAGCAGCTTCGCGGGCTATGAGACCCAGTACTTC. This sequence encodes CASSFAGYETQYF.

This clonotype was picked up a small number of times. J is TRBJ2-5 and V is TRBV10-3; possible D gene TRBD2, 6 bases. Trimming took 4 bases from V and 2 from J, leaving 8 bases between them. CDR1 is ENHRY, CDR2 SYGVKD, per germline. The CDR3 runs to 13 residues. CDR3 sequence (DNA): TGTGCCATCAGTGGGGCGGGACAAGAGACCCAGTACTTC. Encoded protein: CAISGAGQETQYF.

The gene calls are TRBV6-1 and TRBJ2-1; weak D call: TRBD1 (6 bases). CDR1 is MNHNS, CDR2 SASEGT, per germline. This CDR3 is built from 18 residues. V shed 8 bases and J shed 1 base, with 24 bases lying between them. DNA for the CDR3: TGTGCCAGCGGGCACTGGACAGTCCCTTCGGGATCCTACAATGAGCAGTTCTTC. Its translation: CASGHWTVPSGSYNEQFF.

This clonotype was counted between two and nine times. The rearrangement links TRBV7-9 to TRBJ1-5, with 8 bases identical to TRBD1. Germline values: CDR1 SEHNR, CDR2 FQNEAQ (reference sequence). With 5 bases clipped from V and 5 bases from J, the junction kept 5 bases outside the gene matches. The CDR3 has 14 amino acids. The CDR3 spells CASSQGARDQPQHF. The DNA of the CDR3 is TGTGCCAGCAGCCAGGGGGCTAGGGATCAGCCCCAGCATTTT.

The chain recombines TRBV20-1 with TRBJ2-1, with 8 bases matching TRBD2. The CDR3 has 15 amino acids. V gave up 6 bases and J gave up 4 bases; unmatched junction bases: 11. In germline, CDR1 is DFQATT, CDR2 SNEGSKA (reference sequence). The CDR3 region has the DNA TGCAGTGCAGATACAAGCGGGAGCCTATACAATGAGCAGTTCTTC. Protein sequence: CSADTSGSLYNEQFF.

This clonotype has only a few counts. V and J are TRBV29-1 and TRBJ2-5; 12 bases agree with TRBD1. The trim removed 7 bases at V and 5 bases at J, leaving 8 bases unmatched. Germline CDR1 and CDR2: SQVTM and ANQGSEA. CDR3 length: 14 amino acids. CDR3 DNA: TGCAGCGGTATGGGACAGGGGGCGCGGGAGACCCAGTACTTC. This encodes CSGMGQGARETQYF.

This clonotype was found a few times. The chain links TRBV10-3 to TRBJ2-3; possibly TRBD1 for D (6 bases). Germline CDR1 is ENHRY and CDR2 is SYGVKD. The germline V and J ends were trimmed by 6 bases and 4 bases, with 17 bases remaining between them. The CDR3 is made up of 15 amino acids. For the CDR3, the DNA is TGTGCCATCAGCCAGGCAAGGGGGTTAGCAGATACGCAGTATTTT. Protein: CAISQARGLADTQYF.

V and J are TRBV12-3 or TRBV12-4 and TRBJ2-7, with TRBD2 matching over 10 bases. This CDR3 contains 15 residues. V dropped 5 bases and J dropped 3; count of bases not matched to a gene: 7. The CDR3 nucleotides read TGTGCCAGCAGTCAAGCGGGAGGGCCCATCTACGAGCAGTACTTC. Encoded protein: CASSQAGGPIYEQYF.

This clonotype showed up just a few times. The rearrangement joins TRBV5-6 to TRBJ2-3; 7 bases align to TRBD2. Germline CDR1 is SGHDT and CDR2 is YYEEEE. The length of the CDR3 is 18 residues. After removal of 0 bases from V and 2 bases from J, the junction contained 12 bases not matched to a gene. Written as DNA, the CDR3 is TGTGCCAGCAGCTTGGGGTACGGGTGGCTAGCGGACACAGATACGCAGTATTTT. Translation gives CASSLGYGWLADTDTQYF.

There are many counts of this clonotype. The rearrangement joins TRBV28 to TRBJ2-3; 9 bases map to TRBD2. Losses at the gene ends were 3 bases for V and 2 bases for J; bases not matched to a gene: 9. This CDR3 region has 17 residues. CDR1 and CDR2 (germline): MDHEN, SYDVKM. The CDR3 nucleotides read TGTGCCAGCAGTTTTCCGCTACGGACTAGCGCCACAGATACGCAGTATTTT. This encodes CASSFPLRTSATDTQYF.